Listed below are T cell receptor beta chains from one sample, sequenced in a study of shared clonotypes between healthy human individuals. The assay was immunoSEQ multiplex PCR, and TCRdb's table has in-frame clones only and misses some. The data contain about 700,000 clones, about 90% of them singletons. Sequencing was carried out using naive CD8+ T cells sorted from blood. The receptors derive from a man aged 30 to 45 in good health. CDR3s leave out the opening cysteine and the closing phenylalanine or tryptophan.

j_gene: TRBJ2-3; v_gene: TRBV29-1; CDR3aa: SGLAASTDTQY
j_gene: TRBJ2-7; v_gene: TRBV9; CDR3aa: ASSAGWGRRAYEQY
j_gene: TRBJ2-7; v_gene: TRBV4-1; CDR3aa: ASSHGAEQY
j_gene: TRBJ1-1; v_gene: TRBV4-1; CDR3aa: ASSRDRVNTEAF
j_gene: TRBJ2-3; v_gene: TRBV5-4; CDR3aa: ASSSFLAGERDTQY
j_gene: TRBJ2-3; v_gene: TRBV18; CDR3aa: ASSLTFLRQSHEDTQY
j_gene: TRBJ1-5; v_gene: TRBV10-3; CDR3aa: AISPTGGISNQPQH
j_gene: TRBJ2-7; v_gene: TRBV5-4; CDR3aa: ASSRGDRDREHEQY
j_gene: TRBJ2-2; v_gene: TRBV27; CDR3aa: ASRLAGGTGELF
j_gene: TRBJ2-5; v_gene: TRBV7-9; CDR3aa: ASSHQEREVETQY
j_gene: TRBJ2-2; v_gene: TRBV6-1; CDR3aa: ASLEGTGELF
j_gene: TRBJ1-4; v_gene: TRBV4-3; CDR3aa: ASSQDRTGGLGEKLF
j_gene: TRBJ2-1; v_gene: TRBV7-2; CDR3aa: ASSPRTSGRAGNEQF
j_gene: TRBJ2-1; v_gene: TRBV5-1; CDR3aa: ASSPHMGAGAYNEQF
j_gene: TRBJ2-3; v_gene: TRBV5-5; CDR3aa: ASSLDGSMSTDTQY
j_gene: TRBJ1-5; v_gene: TRBV4-1; CDR3aa: ASSHSGLQPQH
j_gene: TRBJ2-2; v_gene: TRBV6-5; CDR3aa: ASSYQGENTGELF
j_gene: TRBJ1-5; v_gene: TRBV21-1; CDR3aa: ASSKGGVCNQPQH
j_gene: TRBJ2-7; v_gene: TRBV16; CDR3aa: ASSLGGQSLQSGYEQY
j_gene: TRBJ2-7; v_gene: TRBV5-6; CDR3aa: ASSGGVYEQY
j_gene: TRBJ2-3; v_gene: TRBV7-8; CDR3aa: ASSSPGTETSSTDTQY
j_gene: TRBJ2-1; v_gene: TRBV19; CDR3aa: ASSIGTSGSSYNEQF
j_gene: TRBJ1-3; v_gene: TRBV5-8; CDR3aa: ASSLKNRPGNTIY
j_gene: TRBJ2-1; v_gene: TRBV27; CDR3aa: ASSLFGSYNEQF
j_gene: TRBJ2-1; v_gene: TRBV7-2; CDR3aa: ASSLAPINEQF
j_gene: TRBJ1-1; v_gene: TRBV25-1; CDR3aa: ASSVTGIMNTEAF
j_gene: TRBJ2-7; v_gene: TRBV27; CDR3aa: ASSLRLPGLAGEYEQY
j_gene: TRBJ2-7; v_gene: TRBV25-1; CDR3aa: AGGRCSYEQY
j_gene: TRBJ2-1; v_gene: TRBV14; CDR3aa: ASSYSRGTLYNEQF
j_gene: TRBJ2-3; v_gene: TRBV12-5; CDR3aa: ASGLGTSGTDTQY
j_gene: TRBJ2-7; v_gene: TRBV7-8; CDR3aa: ASSLKSAGLRDEQY
j_gene: TRBJ2-7; v_gene: TRBV6-1; CDR3aa: ASSDRGLTYEQY
j_gene: TRBJ1-2; v_gene: TRBV27; CDR3aa: ASSLVVGNSGYT
j_gene: TRBJ2-1; v_gene: TRBV7-2; CDR3aa: ASSAHSLYRGLQGNEQF
j_gene: TRBJ1-4; v_gene: TRBV28; CDR3aa: ASSSVNEKLF